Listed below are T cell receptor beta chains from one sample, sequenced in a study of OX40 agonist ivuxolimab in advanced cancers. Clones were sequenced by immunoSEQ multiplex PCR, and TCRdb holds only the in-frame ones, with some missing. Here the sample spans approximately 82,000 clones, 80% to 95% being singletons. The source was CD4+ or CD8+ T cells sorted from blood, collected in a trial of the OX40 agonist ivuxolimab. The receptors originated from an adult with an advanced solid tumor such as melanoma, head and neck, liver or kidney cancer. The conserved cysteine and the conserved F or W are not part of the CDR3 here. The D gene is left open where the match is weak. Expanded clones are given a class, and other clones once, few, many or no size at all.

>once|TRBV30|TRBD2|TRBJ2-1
AWSPAWGSGRAREQF
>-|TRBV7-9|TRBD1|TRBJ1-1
ASTPYDRGNTEAF
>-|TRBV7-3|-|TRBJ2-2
ASSSIANTGELF
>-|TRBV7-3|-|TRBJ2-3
ASSSYTADTQY
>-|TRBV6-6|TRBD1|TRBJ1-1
ASTGQGGTEAF
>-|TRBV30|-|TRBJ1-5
AWSLGFQKNNQPQH
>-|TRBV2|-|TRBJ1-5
ASSGGLWQPQH
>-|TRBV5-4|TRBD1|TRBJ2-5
ASSGRTGEETQY
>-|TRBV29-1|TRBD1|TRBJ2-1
SVDETGGREQF
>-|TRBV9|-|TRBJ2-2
ASSVATGASGELF
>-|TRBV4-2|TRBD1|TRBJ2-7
ASSQTDRGSYEQY
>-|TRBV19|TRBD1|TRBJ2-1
ASSAPGGVEQF
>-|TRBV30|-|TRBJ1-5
AWRKQGSQPQH
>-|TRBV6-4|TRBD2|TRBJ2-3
ASSLAGGGTQY
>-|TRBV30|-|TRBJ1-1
AWGHLNTEAF
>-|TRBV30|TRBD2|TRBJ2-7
AWRGTRTGEQY
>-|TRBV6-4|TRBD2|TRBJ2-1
ASSLAGSSYNEQF
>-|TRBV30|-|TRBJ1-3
AWGTAGNTIY
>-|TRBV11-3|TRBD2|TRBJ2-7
ASSPPAAGVYEQY
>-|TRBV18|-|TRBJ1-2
ASSPQSEGRNYGYT
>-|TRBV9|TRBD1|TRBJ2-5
ASSVGQGAWETQY
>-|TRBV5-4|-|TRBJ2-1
ASSPGLDKAYNEQF
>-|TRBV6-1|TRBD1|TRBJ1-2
ASSEAGTGGGYT
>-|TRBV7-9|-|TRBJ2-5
ASSPGQTHQETQY
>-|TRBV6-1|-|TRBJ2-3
ASAIGGRVTDTQY
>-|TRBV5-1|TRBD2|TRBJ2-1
ASATSGRVNEQF
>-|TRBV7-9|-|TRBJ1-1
ASIVLGGNTEAF
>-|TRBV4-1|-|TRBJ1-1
ASSQGNRAEAF
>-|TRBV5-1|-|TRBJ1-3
ASSLEWGTGNTIY